A selection of T cell receptor beta chains follows, all from one sample in a study of cytomegalovirus exposure and HLA in healthy donors. Profiling relied on immunoSEQ multiplex PCR, and the TCRdb table lists in-frame clones only, not all of them. The sample records around 150,000 clones, roughly 85% being singletons. Sequenced sample: PBMCs. The receptors derive from a young woman in good health and CMV-seronegative. Each CDR3 is given with its conserved first and last residue. D genes are given only for firm matches. Rows give clone size only sometimes, using once, few, many, or a class for an expanded clone.

abundance | d_gene | len | j_gene | v_gene | CDR3nt | CDR3aa
- | - | 12 | TRBJ1-1 | TRBV6-5 | TGTGCCAGCACCCCGGGTGGGGGCAGGTACCAATTT | CASTPGGGRYQF
- | - | 14 | TRBJ2-5 | TRBV5-4 | TGTGCCAGCAGCTTTCCGGGACTTAAAGAGACCCAGTACTTC | CASSFPGLKETQYF
- | - | 12 | TRBJ1-1 | TRBV5-1 | TGCGCCAGCAGCATGTGGGGCGCTGAAGCTTTCTTT | CASSMWGAEAFF
- | - | 13 | TRBJ2-5 | TRBV5-4 | TGTGCCAGCAGCATACCCCGGGGGGAGACCCAGTACTTC | CASSIPRGETQYF
- | TRBD1 | 14 | TRBJ1-4 | TRBV29-1 | TGCAGCGTTGTACTGAGACAGGGGGGGGAAAAACTGTTTTTT | CSVVLRQGGEKLFF
- | - | 15 | TRBJ2-5 | TRBV11-2 | TGTGCCAGCAGCTCCCTAACGGGGGACCAAGAGACCCAGTACTTC | CASSSLTGDQETQYF
- | TRBD2 | 19 | TRBJ2-5 | TRBV9 | TGTGCCAGCAGCGTAGCCACGGGGGGGGCTAGCGGGTTACAAGAGACCCAGTACTTC | CASSVATGGASGLQETQYF
- | TRBD1 | 14 | TRBJ1-4 | TRBV7-6 | TGTGCCAGCAGCGCCAGGGGGAACGGTGAAAAACTGTTTTTT | CASSARGNGEKLFF
- | TRBD1 | 16 | TRBJ1-1 | TRBV10-3 | TGTGCCATCAGTACTACATCGACAGGGCAGAACACTGAAGCTTTCTTT | CAISTTSTGQNTEAFF
once | - | 15 | TRBJ1-3 | TRBV4-2 | TGTGCCAGCAGCCAAGATTCGCAGGATAGAAACACCATATATTTT | CASSQDSQDRNTIYF
once | - | 16 | TRBJ1-2 | TRBV19 | TGTGCCAGTAGTATAAGAGCCAGGGAGCGGGGCTATGGCTACACCTTC | CASSIRARERGYGYTF
- | TRBD1 | 19 | TRBJ2-6 | TRBV30 | TGTGCCTGGAGTGTACCCTCGGGACAGGGGCACCCTGGGGCCAACGTCCTGACTTTC | CAWSVPSGQGHPGANVLTF
- | TRBD1 | 13 | TRBJ1-2 | TRBV19 | TGTGCCAGTAGTTTCCGGGACAGGGATGGCTACACCTTC | CASSFRDRDGYTF
- | TRBD1 | 15 | TRBJ2-1 | TRBV5-1 | TGCGCCAGCAGCTTGGCGGGACAGGGCTACAATGAGCAGTTCTTC | CASSLAGQGYNEQFF
- | - | 17 | TRBJ1-6 | TRBV5-1 | TGCGCCAGCAGGGATAGGAGACAGAGCTCCTATAATTCACCCCTCCACTTT | CASRDRRQSSYNSPLHF
- | TRBD1 | 15 | TRBJ2-3 | TRBV6-4 | TGTGCCAGCAGTCTGGACAGGGGCGGCACAGATACGCAGTATTTT | CASSLDRGGTDTQYF
- | - | 12 | TRBJ2-7 | TRBV5-4 | TGTGCCAGCAGCTTGGGGGCGTCCGAGCAGTACTTC | CASSLGASEQYF
once | - | 14 | TRBJ1-1 | TRBV27 | TGTGCCAGCAGTTCTCTAGTTGAGGACACTGAAGCTTTCTTT | CASSSLVEDTEAFF
- | TRBD2 | 17 | TRBJ2-1 | TRBV11-1 | TGTGCCAGCAGCGACTCCGGGACTAGCGGGGGGGCGGGGGAGCAGTTCTTC | CASSDSGTSGGAGEQFF
- | TRBD1 | 15 | TRBJ1-5 | TRBV6-5 | TGTGCCAGCAGTCCCCACAGGGGGCCGAATCAGCCCCAGCATTTT | CASSPHRGPNQPQHF
- | TRBD1 | 12 | TRBJ1-2 | TRBV5-6 | TGTGCCAGCAGCTTGGACAGGGGGCAGTTGACCTTC | CASSLDRGQLTF
once | TRBD1 | 16 | TRBJ1-1 | TRBV9 | TGTGCCAGCAGCGTAGGGATTGGGACAGGGGGCACTGAAGCTTTCTTT | CASSVGIGTGGTEAFF
- | - | 15 | TRBJ1-6 | TRBV5-1 | TGCGCCAGCAGCTTGGCCGACAACTATAATTCACCCCTCCACTTT | CASSLADNYNSPLHF
- | TRBD1 | 15 | TRBJ1-1 | TRBV19 | TGTGCCAGTAGGGTGACAGGGGTTGGGAGCACTGAAGCTTTCTTT | CASRVTGVGSTEAFF
- | TRBD1 | 14 | TRBJ1-6 | TRBV5-8 | TGTGCCAGCAGCTTGGGCAGGGGGAATTCACCCCTCCACTTT | CASSLGRGNSPLHF
- | - | 13 | TRBJ1-2 | TRBV7-9 | TGTGCCAGCACCACCGGGGGACTAAATGGCTACACCTTC | CASTTGGLNGYTF
- | TRBD1 | 14 | TRBJ2-7 | TRBV7-6 | TGTGCCAGCAGCTTGAGACAGGGGGCCTACGAGCAGTACTTC | CASSLRQGAYEQYF
- | - | 12 | TRBJ2-7 | TRBV27 | TGTGCCACCGGACAGTACTCCTACGAGCAGTACTTC | CATGQYSYEQYF
- | - | 13 | TRBJ2-3 | TRBV18 | TGTGCCAGCTCCGGACTACGCACAGATACGCAGTATTTT | CASSGLRTDTQYF
- | - | 15 | TRBJ1-1 | TRBV18 | TGTGCCAGCTCACGGTTTGGCGGGGTGAACACTGAAGCTTTCTTT | CASSRFGGVNTEAFF
- | - | 16 | TRBJ2-2 | TRBV14 | TGTGCCAGCAGCCAAGAATTAGTTCGAGGGCCCGGGGAGCTGTTTTTT | CASSQELVRGPGELFF
- | - | 15 | TRBJ1-1 | TRBV5-1 | TGCGCCAGCAGCTTGGTCCCGGGGTGGAACACTGAAGCTTTCTTT | CASSLVPGWNTEAFF
- | - | 12 | TRBJ2-2 | TRBV27 | TGTGCCAGTCGGACAGTCGTCGGGGAGCTGTTTTTT | CASRTVVGELFF
- | - | 15 | TRBJ1-1 | TRBV7-2 | TGTGCCAGCAGCTTAATGGGCAGCAAGGGGACTGAAGCTTTCTTT | CASSLMGSKGTEAFF
- | - | 14 | TRBJ1-6 | TRBV6-4 | TGTGCCAGCAGAGTAACAGTGGGTAATTCACCCCTCCACTTT | CASRVTVGNSPLHF
- | - | 15 | TRBJ2-1 | TRBV18 | TGTGCCAGCTCTGGTCTGCCGAGCTCCTACAATGAGCAGTTCTTC | CASSGLPSSYNEQFF
- | - | 16 | TRBJ2-1 | TRBV9 | TGTGCCAGCAGCGACTCACTGAAGAGCTCCTACAATGAGCAGTTCTTC | CASSDSLKSSYNEQFF
- | - | 11 | TRBJ1-1 | TRBV6-5 | TGTGCCAGCACCCGAGGGAGTGAAGCTTTCTTT | CASTRGSEAFF
- | - | 15 | TRBJ1-3 | TRBV6-5 | TGTGCCAGCAGTTACACCGGGGGATCCGGAAACACCATATATTTT | CASSYTGGSGNTIYF
- | - | 14 | TRBJ1-2 | TRBV13 | TGTGCCAGCAGCCTCAGAAACAGGCTGCATGGCTACACCTTC | CASSLRNRLHGYTF
- | TRBD1 | 19 | TRBJ2-7 | TRBV9 | TGTGCCAGCAGCGTAGCTGGGACAGGTTCGGGTACCCTCACTTACGAGCAGTACTTC | CASSVAGTGSGTLTYEQYF
- | - | 14 | TRBJ1-1 | TRBV5-1 | TGCGCCAGCAGGGTAGGGGATATGAACACTGAAGCTTTCTTT | CASRVGDMNTEAFF
- | TRBD1 | 14 | TRBJ1-2 | TRBV6-5 | TGTGCCAGCAGTGCCCACAGGGGTAACTATGGCTACACCTTC | CASSAHRGNYGYTF
- | - | 14 | TRBJ2-7 | TRBV7-3 | TGTGCCAGCAGCTTAGTGGAGGGATCCTACGAGCAGTACTTC | CASSLVEGSYEQYF
- | - | 13 | TRBJ1-1 | TRBV5-1 | TGCGCCAGCAGCTCACAGGGAGGGACTGAAGCTTTCTTT | CASSSQGGTEAFF
- | - | 15 | TRBJ2-1 | TRBV2 | TGTGCCAGCAGTGAAGATAGGGGCTCCTACAATGAGCAGTTCTTC | CASSEDRGSYNEQFF
- | TRBD2 | 16 | TRBJ2-3 | TRBV13 | TGTGCCAGCAGCGCCTCGACTAGCGGGGTGGCAGATACGCAGTATTTT | CASSASTSGVADTQYF
- | - | 14 | TRBJ2-5 | TRBV7-9 | TGTGCCAGCAGCTTAGCCGGGGGCCAAGAGACCCAGTACTTC | CASSLAGGQETQYF
- | TRBD1 | 13 | TRBJ1-1 | TRBV7-3 | TGTGCCAGCAGCCCGGGACAGGATGGTGAAGCTTTCTTT | CASSPGQDGEAFF